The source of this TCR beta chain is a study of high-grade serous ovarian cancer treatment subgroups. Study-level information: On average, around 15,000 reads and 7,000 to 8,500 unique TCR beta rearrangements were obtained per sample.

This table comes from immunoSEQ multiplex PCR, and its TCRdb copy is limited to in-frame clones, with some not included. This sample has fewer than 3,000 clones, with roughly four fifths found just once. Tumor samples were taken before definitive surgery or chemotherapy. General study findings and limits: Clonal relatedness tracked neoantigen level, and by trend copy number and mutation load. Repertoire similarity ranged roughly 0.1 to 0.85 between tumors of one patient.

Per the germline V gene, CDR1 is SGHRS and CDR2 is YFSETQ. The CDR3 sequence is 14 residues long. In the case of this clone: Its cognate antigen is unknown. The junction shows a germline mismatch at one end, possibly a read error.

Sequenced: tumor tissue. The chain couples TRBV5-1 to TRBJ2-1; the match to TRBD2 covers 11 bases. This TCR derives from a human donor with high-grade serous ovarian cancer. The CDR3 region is CASGFLAGGNEQFF. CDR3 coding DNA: TGCGCCAGCGGCTTCCTAGCGGGAGGAAATGAGCAGTTCTTC.